Following are 25 T cell receptor beta chains from one sample sequenced in a study of cytomegalovirus exposure and HLA in healthy donors. Amplification used 60 Vbeta primers and 13 Jbeta primers. Sequencing used immunoSEQ multiplex PCR; TCRdb keeps in-frame clones, though not all of them. The sample carries 90,000 to 110,000 clones, about 86% recorded once. The sequenced material came from PBMCs. These receptors were collected from a woman in her twenties or thirties in good health and CMV-seronegative.

The rearrangement links TRBV4-2 to TRBJ2-7; tentatively, D is TRBD2 (7 bases). CDR1 and CDR2 (germline): LGHNA, YNFKEQ. The CDR3 is made up of 14 amino acids. Trimming left V 4 bases short and J 3 bases short, with 13 bases between. For the CDR3, the DNA is TGTGCCAGCAGCCTTGCGGGGGCCTACTACGAGCAGTACTTC. It is translated as CASSLAGAYYEQYF.

The V call is TRBV5-6, the J call TRBJ1-4; possibly TRBD1 for D (6 bases). V dropped 2 bases and J dropped 4 bases, with 12 bases sitting between them. Germline CDR1 and CDR2: SGHDT and YYEEEE. The CDR3 extends over 15 amino acids. The CDR3 protein is CASSLQGGNNEKLFF. The CDR3 DNA follows: TGTGCCAGCAGCTTACAGGGAGGGAATAATGAAAAACTGTTTTTT.

The chain has TRBV28 and TRBJ2-7, with D unclear. The CDR3 is 12 residues long. V was cut by 3 bases and J by 3 bases, with 6 bases left in between. CDR1 is MDHEN and CDR2 is SYDVKM in the germline V gene. The chain's CDR3 is CASSLISYEQYF. The CDR3, as DNA: TGTGCCAGCAGTTTGATTAGCTACGAGCAGTACTTC.

This chain uses TRBV7-8 with TRBJ2-3; 7 nucleotides line up with TRBD2. The CDR3 spans 15 residues. Looked up from germline, CDR1 is SGHVS and CDR2 is FQNEAQ. With 1 base clipped from V and 4 bases from J, the junction kept 5 bases outside the gene matches. The CDR3 DNA is TGTGCCAGCAGCTTAGTAGGCGGGAGTGCAGATACGCAGTATTTT. This gives the protein CASSLVGGSADTQYF.

This sequence joins TRBV7-9 and TRBJ2-3; D might be TRBD2 (6 bases). The CDR3 totals 15 residues. Germline assignment: CDR1 SEHNR and CDR2 FQNEAQ (reference sequence). Trimming took 1 base from V and 4 from J, leaving 12 bases between them. This chain's CDR3 is CASSLDYGGPDTQYF. CDR3 nucleotide sequence: TGTGCCAGCAGCTTAGATTACGGAGGGCCAGATACGCAGTATTTT.

The rearrangement joins TRBV5-4 to TRBJ1-2; the D is unclear. Germline lookup yields CDR1 SGHNT and CDR2 YYREEE (reference sequence). This CDR3 is built from 14 residues. V lost 3 bases and J 2 bases, leaving 11 bases between the germline ends. The DNA for the CDR3 is TGTGCCAGCAGCTCTCCCCGTACAAACTATGGCTACACCTTC. This translates into CASSSPRTNYGYTF.

The V gene is TRBV18, the J gene TRBJ1-5; D is undetermined. Per germline, CDR1 KGHSH and CDR2 LQKENI. V shed 3 bases and J shed 0 bases, with 6 bases lying between them. This CDR3 contains 14 residues. CDR3 sequence reads: CASSPGPSNQPQHF. As DNA, the CDR3 is TGTGCCAGCTCACCGGGCCCTAGCAATCAGCCCCAGCATTTT. Based on the CDR3 plus reference TRBV18 and TRBJ1-5, the full variable domain is NAGVMQNPRHLVRRRGQEARLRCSPMKGHSHVYWYRQLPEEGLKFMVYLQKENIIDESGMPKERFSAEFPKEGPSILRIQQVVRGDSAAYFCASSPGPSNQPQHFGDGTRLSIL.

This sequence joins TRBV6-1 and TRBJ1-1; the D gene is possibly TRBD1 (5 bases). V lost 5 bases and J 1 base, leaving 8 bases between the germline ends. This CDR3 spans 13 amino acids. Germline lookup yields CDR1 MNHNS and CDR2 SASEGT. CDR3 DNA: TGTGCCAGCAGTATAAGGGGGAACACTGAAGCTTTCTTT. This encodes CASSIRGNTEAFF.

The V and J genes are TRBV6-1 and TRBJ2-6; D is undetermined. Germline CDR1 MNHNS, CDR2 SASEGT. This CDR3 is built from 13 residues. Trimming took 7 bases from V and 0 from J, leaving 4 bases between them. The CDR3 region has the DNA TGTGCCAGCACACTCTCTGGGGCCAACGTCCTGACTTTC. As protein: CASTLSGANVLTF.

This clone occurred a few times. The V gene is TRBV5-8, the J gene TRBJ1-1, with D unresolved. Trimming stripped 3 bases from V and 9 bases from J, with 18 bases between. CDR1 is SGHTS, CDR2 YDEGEE, per germline. The CDR3 runs 14 residues. The CDR3 region is CASSSPTYGKKAFF. The CDR3 nucleotides are TGTGCCAGCAGCTCCCCGACATACGGGAAAAAAGCTTTCTTT.

The chain links TRBV25-1 to TRBJ2-1, with TRBD1 identical over 7 bases. The V gene's germline CDR1 is MGHDK and CDR2 SYGVNS. V gave up 1 base and J gave up 4 bases; unmatched junction bases: 10. This CDR3 comprises 17 residues. The CDR3 loop is CASSESGQALRYNEQFF. The CDR3 bases are TGTGCCAGCAGTGAATCTGGACAGGCACTTCGATACAATGAGCAGTTCTTC.

The chain joins TRBV20-1 to TRBJ2-5; the match to TRBD2 covers 11 bases. This CDR3 region has 11 residues. Germline values: CDR1 DFQATT, CDR2 SNEGSKA (reference sequence). CDR3 in DNA: TGCAGCGGACTAGCGGGCGAGACCCAGTACTTC. As protein: CSGLAGETQYF.

The chain couples TRBV19 to TRBJ1-2; D unclear. V gave up 6 bases and J gave up 4 bases, with 12 bases separating them. The CDR3 runs 13 residues. Germline assignment: CDR1 LNHDA and CDR2 SQIVND (reference sequence). This CDR3 is CASRLTATYGYTF. DNA of the CDR3: TGTGCCAGTAGACTTACAGCTACCTATGGCTACACCTTC.

The V gene is TRBV18, the J gene TRBJ2-7, with D possibly being TRBD1 (6 bases). The CDR3 length is 13 residues. Trimming pared 3 bases from V and 7 bases from J, leaving 13 bases between. The germline CDR1 and CDR2 sequences are KGHSH and LQKENI. Written as DNA, the CDR3 is TGTGCCAGCTCACCTCTCGGACAGTGGGAGCAGTACTTC. Translation: CASSPLGQWEQYF.

The chain recombines TRBV19 with TRBJ2-1; a weak D match, TRBD2 (6 bases). This CDR3 comprises 13 residues. V shed 8 bases and J shed 10 bases, with 18 bases lying between them. Germline V CDR1 and CDR2: LNHDA, SQIVND (reference sequence). The CDR3 region has the DNA TGTGCCAGTTCTCTTAGCGGATGGGAAGAGCAGTTCTTC. This sequence encodes CASSLSGWEEQFF.

The rearrangement uses TRBV5-1 and TRBJ2-7; TRBD2 might be the D (6 bases). Trimming shortened V by 4 bases and J by 0 bases, and 14 bases separated the two germline ends. The CDR3 loop spans 15 amino acids. CDR1 and CDR2 from the germline V gene are SGHRS and YFSETQ. The CDR3 loop is CASSAGLSSSYEQYF. The CDR3 coding sequence is TGCGCCAGCAGCGCGGGACTGTCAAGCTCCTACGAGCAGTACTTC.

The rearrangement links TRBV10-3 to TRBJ2-5; TRBD1 agrees at 8 bases. The germline CDR1 and CDR2 sequences are ENHRY and SYGVKD. The CDR3 totals 13 residues. The trim removed 7 bases at V and 4 bases at J, leaving 5 bases unmatched. CDR3 nucleotide sequence: TGTGCCATCAAAAGGGACAGGCCAGAGACCCAGTACTTC. Its translation: CAIKRDRPETQYF.

This clone was observed a handful of times. This chain links TRBV19 with TRBJ2-1; TRBD2 agrees at 7 bases. This CDR3 region has 19 residues. Germline CDR1 LNHDA, CDR2 SQIVND (reference sequence). J lost 3 bases, V lost 3 bases, and 17 bases had no gene match. CDR3 protein: CASSIRPHWGGDFYNEQFF. The CDR3 nucleotides read TGTGCCAGTAGTATCCGCCCGCATTGGGGGGGAGATTTCTACAATGAGCAGTTCTTC.

Comment on this clone: An end of the junction does not agree with germline; a read error may underlie this. The identical CDR3 is also encoded by other nucleotide sequences in the sample. The chain combines TRBV9 with TRBJ1-4; D possibly corresponds to TRBD1 (5 bases). The CDR3 is 15 residues long. CDR1 SGDLS and CDR2 YYNGEE come from the germline V gene. The CDR3 nucleotides are TGTGCTAGCAGCCCCCGCCAGGGTGGTAATGAAAAACTGTTTTTT. Translation gives CASSPRQGGNEKLFF.

V gene TRBV19 combines with J gene TRBJ2-2; 10 bases align to TRBD2. Per the germline V gene, CDR1 is LNHDA and CDR2 is SQIVND (reference sequence). The CDR3 length is 16 residues. The V and J ends lost 1 base and 6 bases, in that order; junction bases with no gene match: 5. In nucleotides, the CDR3 is TGTGCCAGTAGTATAGTCAGCGGGAGGGCCCCCGGGGAGCTGTTTTTT. Protein product: CASSIVSGRAPGELFF.

This chain links TRBV5-1 with TRBJ2-7; no definite D call. Looked up from germline, CDR1 is SGHRS and CDR2 is YFSETQ. The V and J ends lost 0 bases and 6 bases respectively, with 13 bases between them. The CDR3 sequence is 14 residues long. CDR3 amino acids: CASSLAVVPVEQYF. The DNA of the CDR3 is TGCGCCAGCAGCTTGGCCGTGGTCCCGGTCGAGCAGTACTTC.

This chain joins TRBV27 and TRBJ2-7, with TRBD2 matching over 11 bases. The germline V gene encodes CDR1 MNHEY and CDR2 SMNVEV (reference sequence). This CDR3 region has 16 residues. After removal of 5 bases from V and 2 bases from J, the junction contained 8 bases not matched to a gene. The CDR3 loop is CASSPRLAGGPYEQYF. In DNA, the CDR3 is TGTGCCAGCAGTCCCCGGCTAGCGGGGGGCCCCTACGAGCAGTACTTC.

This chain links TRBV9 with TRBJ2-7; 8 nucleotides match TRBD2. The CDR3 extends over 16 amino acids. V lost 0 bases to trimming and J lost 3 bases; unmatched junction nucleotides: 8. Germline V gives CDR1 SGDLS, CDR2 YYNGEE. CDR3 region: CASSVDDSGGIYEQYF. The CDR3 bases are TGTGCCAGCAGCGTAGATGACAGCGGGGGTATCTACGAGCAGTACTTC.

CDR3: CASSVHRGTRTEAFF. The CDR3 DNA sequence: TGTGCCAGCAGCGTCCACAGGGGGACAAGGACTGAAGCTTTCTTT. J is TRBJ1-1 and V is TRBV13; 8 nucleotides agree with TRBD1. J gave up 5 bases and V 5 bases, and 10 bases lay outside the gene matches. The CDR3 totals 15 residues. CDR1 is PRHDT, CDR2 FYEKMQ, per germline (reference sequence).

The V gene is TRBV12-5, the J gene TRBJ1-1; D is uncertain. The CDR3 has 13 amino acids. CDR1 is LGHNT and CDR2 is FRNRAP in the germline V gene. V gave up 6 bases and J gave up 5 bases, with 13 bases separating them. CDR3 DNA sequence: TGTGCTAGTGGACCAATAGGAGATACTGAAGCTTTCTTT. Its translation: CASGPIGDTEAFF.